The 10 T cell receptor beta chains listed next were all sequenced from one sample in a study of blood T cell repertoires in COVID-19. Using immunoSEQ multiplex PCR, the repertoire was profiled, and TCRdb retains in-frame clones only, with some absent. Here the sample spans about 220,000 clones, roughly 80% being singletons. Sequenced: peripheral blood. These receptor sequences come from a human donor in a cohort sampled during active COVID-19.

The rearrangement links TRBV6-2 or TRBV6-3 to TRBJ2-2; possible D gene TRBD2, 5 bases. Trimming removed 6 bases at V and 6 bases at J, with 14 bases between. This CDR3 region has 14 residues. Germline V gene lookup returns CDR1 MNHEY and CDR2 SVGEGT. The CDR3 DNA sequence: TGTGCCAGCAGCCTGGTAGGGAGCGCCGGGGAGCTGTTTTTT. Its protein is CASSLVGSAGELFF.

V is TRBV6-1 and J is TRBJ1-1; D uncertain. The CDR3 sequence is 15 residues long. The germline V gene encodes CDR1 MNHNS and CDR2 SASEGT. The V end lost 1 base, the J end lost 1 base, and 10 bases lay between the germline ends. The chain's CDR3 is CASSEVATGNTEAFF. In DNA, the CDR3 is TGTGCCAGCAGTGAAGTGGCAACGGGGAACACTGAAGCTTTCTTT.

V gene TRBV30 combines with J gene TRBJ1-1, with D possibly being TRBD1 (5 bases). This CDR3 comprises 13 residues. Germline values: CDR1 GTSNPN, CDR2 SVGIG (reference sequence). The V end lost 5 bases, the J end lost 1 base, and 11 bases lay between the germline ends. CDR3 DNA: TGTGCCTGGTGGGGGGAGAAGAACACTGAAGCTTTCTTT. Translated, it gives CAWWGEKNTEAFF.

CDR3 sequence reads: CASSIGTLMETQYF. DNA for the CDR3: TGTGCCAGCAGCATCGGGACTCTAATGGAGACCCAGTACTTC. This chain connects TRBV9 to TRBJ2-5; possible D gene TRBD2, 6 bases. Trimming removed 4 bases from V and 5 bases from J, with 15 bases in between. Germline V CDR1 and CDR2: SGDLS, YYNGEE. The CDR3 loop spans 14 amino acids.

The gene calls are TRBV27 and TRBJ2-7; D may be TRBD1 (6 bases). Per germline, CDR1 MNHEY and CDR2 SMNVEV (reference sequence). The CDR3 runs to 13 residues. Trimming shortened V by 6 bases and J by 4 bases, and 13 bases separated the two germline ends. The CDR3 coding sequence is TGTGCCAGCAGACCTAATACAGGGTACGAGCAGTACTTC. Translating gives CASRPNTGYEQYF.

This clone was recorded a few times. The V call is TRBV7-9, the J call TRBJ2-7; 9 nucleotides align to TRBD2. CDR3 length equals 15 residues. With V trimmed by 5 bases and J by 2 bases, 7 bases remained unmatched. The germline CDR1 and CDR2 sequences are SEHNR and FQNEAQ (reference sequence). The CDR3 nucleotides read TGTGCCAGCAGCAACTCTAGCGGGGTCCCCTACGAGCAGTACTTC. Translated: CASSNSSGVPYEQYF.

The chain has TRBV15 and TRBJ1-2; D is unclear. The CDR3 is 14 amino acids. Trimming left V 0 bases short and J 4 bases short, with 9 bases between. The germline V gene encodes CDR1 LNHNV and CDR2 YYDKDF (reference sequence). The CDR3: CATSRDLGSYGYTF. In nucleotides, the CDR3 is TGTGCCACCAGCAGAGACCTTGGTAGCTATGGCTACACCTTC. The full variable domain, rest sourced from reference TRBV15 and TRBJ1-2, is DAMVIQNPRYQVTQFGKPVTLSCSQTLNHNVMYWYQQKSSQAPKLLFHYYDKDFNNEADTPDNFQSRRPNTSFCFLDIRSPGLGDTAMYLCATSRDLGSYGYTFGSGTRLTVV.

CDR3 loop: CASSSPGTSGETQYF. Written as DNA, the CDR3 is TGTGCCAGCAGTTCCCCCGGGACTAGTGGAGAGACCCAGTACTTC. The chain employs TRBV28 and TRBJ2-5; TRBD2 matches at 8 bases. The CDR3 contains 15 residues. Germline V gene lookup returns CDR1 MDHEN and CDR2 SYDVKM. Losses at the gene ends were 4 bases for V and 4 bases for J; bases not matched to a gene: 8.

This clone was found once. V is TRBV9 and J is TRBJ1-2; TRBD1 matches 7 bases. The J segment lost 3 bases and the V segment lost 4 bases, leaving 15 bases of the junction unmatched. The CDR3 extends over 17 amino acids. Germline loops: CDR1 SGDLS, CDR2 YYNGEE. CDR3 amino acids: CASSFNRRDSDYYGYTF. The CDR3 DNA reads TGTGCCAGCAGCTTTAACAGGAGGGACAGCGATTACTATGGCTACACCTTC.

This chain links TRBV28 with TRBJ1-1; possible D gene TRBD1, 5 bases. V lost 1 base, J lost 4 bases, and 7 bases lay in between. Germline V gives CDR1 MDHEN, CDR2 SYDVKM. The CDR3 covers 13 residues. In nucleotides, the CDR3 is TGTGCCAGCAGTTTATCAGGGCGCACTGAAGCTTTCTTT. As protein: CASSLSGRTEAFF.